The TCR beta chain under discussion was sequenced for a study of blood T cell repertoires in COVID-19. TCRdb keeps only in-frame clones here, not all; method: immunoSEQ multiplex PCR. Here the sample spans 270,000 or so clones, 90% being singletons. The CDR3 is 15 amino acids. Germline CDR1 and CDR2: SGHTS and YDEGEE. The ends lost 4 bases at V and 4 bases at J; junction bases unmatched: 3. The TCR was taken from a woman aged 60-70 years with COVID-19, enrolled during active disease. Source material: peripheral blood. The chain combines TRBV5-8 with TRBJ2-1; 12 positions agree with TRBD2. The CDR3 DNA sequence: TGTGCCAGCAGCCTCGGACTAGCGGGATACAATGAGCAGTTCTTC. It yields the protein CASSLGLAGYNEQFF.